Below, 5 T cell receptor beta chains from the same sample are listed, as sequenced in a study of blood T cell repertoires in COVID-19. The protocol was immunoSEQ multiplex PCR, while the TCRdb copy is restricted to in-frame clones and leaves out a portion. Of fewer than 450,000 clones in the sample, approximately 88% were seen once. Sequenced sample: PBMCs or T cells enriched from blood (not recorded which). Receptor source: a woman in her thirties or forties with acute COVID-19.

The chain couples TRBV11-2 to TRBJ2-7; D is uncertain. The CDR3 contains 15 residues. Germline V lookup: CDR1 SGHAT, CDR2 FQNNGV. Trimming took 0 bases from V and 2 from J, leaving 11 bases between them. The CDR3 loop is CASSLDPDSTYEQYF. DNA for the CDR3: TGTGCCAGCAGCTTAGATCCCGACTCAACCTACGAGCAGTACTTC.

This clone was picked up one time. The chain has TRBV9 and TRBJ1-3, with unresolved D. Germline loops: CDR1 SGDLS, CDR2 YYNGEE. Between the trimmed V and J ends, which lost 0 bases and 2 bases, there was a span of 6 bases. This CDR3 is 14 amino acids long. CDR3 nucleotide sequence: TGTGCCAGCAGCGTAGGGGCAGCTGGAAACACCATATATTTT. It encodes CASSVGAAGNTIYF.

The chain combines TRBV13 with TRBJ1-4; TRBD1 matches 8 bases. Germline trimming cut 2 bases from V and 2 bases from J; bases unmatched to any gene: 7. CDR1 and CDR2 (germline): PRHDT, FYEKMQ (reference sequence). The CDR3 covers 17 residues. CDR3 coding DNA: TGTGCCAGCAGCTTAAGCAGGGGGCGATCGACTAATGAAAAACTGTTTTTT. This gives the protein CASSLSRGRSTNEKLFF.

The chain is built from TRBV7-9 and TRBJ1-4; no definite D call. With 0 bases removed from V and 6 bases from J, the gap between germline ends came to 11 bases. The CDR3 runs to 15 residues. Germline V gives CDR1 SEHNR, CDR2 FQNEAQ (reference sequence). This CDR3 is CASSLAGQSYEKLFF. DNA of the CDR3: TGTGCCAGCAGCTTAGCGGGCCAGTCGTATGAAAAACTGTTTTTT.

The chain couples TRBV12-2 to TRBJ2-7; TRBD1, the table's D call, was not compared with the DNA. TRBV12-2 is tagged as a pseudogene. The CDR3 runs 14 residues. The CDR3 loop is CASRFGQGDYEQYF. CDR3 nucleotides: TGTGCAAGTCGCTTCGGACAGGGGGATTACGAGCAGTACTTC.